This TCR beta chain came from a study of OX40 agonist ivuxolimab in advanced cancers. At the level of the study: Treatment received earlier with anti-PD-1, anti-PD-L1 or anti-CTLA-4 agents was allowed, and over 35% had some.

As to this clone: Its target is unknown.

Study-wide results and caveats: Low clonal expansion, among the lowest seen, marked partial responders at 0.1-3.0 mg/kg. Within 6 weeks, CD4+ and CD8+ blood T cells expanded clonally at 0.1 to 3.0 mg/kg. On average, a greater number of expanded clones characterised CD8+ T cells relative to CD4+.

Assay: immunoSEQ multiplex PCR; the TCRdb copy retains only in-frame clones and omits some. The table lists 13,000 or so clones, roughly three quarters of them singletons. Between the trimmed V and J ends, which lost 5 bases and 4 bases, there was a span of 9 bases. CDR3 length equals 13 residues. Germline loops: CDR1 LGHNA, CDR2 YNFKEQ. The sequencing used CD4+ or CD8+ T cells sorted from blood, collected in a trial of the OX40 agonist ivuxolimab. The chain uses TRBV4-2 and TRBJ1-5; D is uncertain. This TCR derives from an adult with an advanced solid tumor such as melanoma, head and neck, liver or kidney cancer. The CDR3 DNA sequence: TGTGCCAGCAGCGCAACAGTGAATCAGCCCCAGCATTTT. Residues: CASSATVNQPQHF.